Listed below are T cell receptor beta chains from one sample, sequenced in a study of cytomegalovirus exposure and HLA in healthy donors. Some clones are missing from TCRdb's copy, which holds only in-frame ones; the method was immunoSEQ multiplex PCR. The sample records 250,000 to 350,000 clones, 75% to 90% being singletons. The sequenced material came from PBMCs. Receptor source: a man in his forties in good health and CMV-seropositive. Both conserved end residues are part of each CDR3. D genes are given only for firm matches. Part of the rows lack a size; the others show once, few, many or a class for expanded clones.

size,D,V,J,CDR3,DNA
-,TRBD1,TRBV5-4,TRBJ1-2,CASSLRDRDQGYGYTF,TGTGCCAGCAGCTTGAGGGACAGGGATCAAGGATATGGCTACACCTTC
-,-,TRBV7-9,TRBJ2-3,CASSLGETDTQYF,TGTGCCAGCAGCTTAGGAGAAACAGATACGCAGTATTTT
-,TRBD1,TRBV19,TRBJ1-2,CASIGQGSYGYTF,TGTGCCAGTATTGGACAGGGGTCCTATGGCTACACCTTC
-,-,TRBV18,TRBJ2-7,CASSPGASYEQYF,TGTGCCAGCTCACCGGGGGCGAGCTACGAGCAGTACTTC
few,-,TRBV6-1,TRBJ2-5,CASRADTQETQYF,TGTGCCAGCAGAGCTGACACCCAAGAGACCCAGTACTTC
-,-,TRBV7-2,TRBJ2-7,CASRGAGTYEQYF,TGTGCCAGCAGGGGAGCGGGTACCTACGAGCAGTACTTC
once,TRBD2,TRBV13,TRBJ2-2,CASKAGLNTGELFF,TGTGCCAGTAAGGCGGGACTAAACACCGGGGAGCTGTTTTTT
-,TRBD1,TRBV4-3,TRBJ2-7,CASSQDRTGDSYEQYF,TGCGCCAGCAGCCAAGATCGGACAGGGGACTCCTACGAGCAGTACTTC
-,TRBD2,TRBV2,TRBJ2-2,CATSDPGLRTGELFF,TGTGCCACCTCTGACCCGGGACTACGCACCGGGGAGCTGTTTTTT
-,TRBD2,TRBV2,TRBJ2-7,CASSVGLAGDVEQYF,TGTGCCAGCAGTGTCGGACTAGCGGGAGACGTCGAGCAGTACTTC
-,TRBD2,TRBV27,TRBJ2-3,CASIPGTSGAISTDTQYF,TGTGCCAGCATCCCCGGGACTAGCGGGGCCATAAGCACAGATACGCAGTATTTT
-,-,TRBV28,TRBJ2-1,CASSFSAYNEQFF,TGTGCCAGCAGTTTTTCAGCCTACAATGAGCAGTTCTTC
-,TRBD1,TRBV19,TRBJ2-7,CASSGRDRAYEQYF,TGTGCCAGTAGTGGCCGGGACAGGGCTTACGAGCAGTACTTC
-,-,TRBV19,TRBJ1-1,CASNHPGATEAFF,TGTGCCAGTAATCATCCTGGGGCCACTGAAGCTTTCTTT
few,-,TRBV9,TRBJ2-7,CASSGTRGYEQYF,TGTGCCAGCAGCGGCACCCGGGGTTACGAGCAGTACTTC
-,-,TRBV2,TRBJ1-1,CASRGLRTEAFF,TGTGCCAGCAGAGGACTGCGTACTGAAGCTTTCTTT
-,-,TRBV27,TRBJ2-7,CASSVGPDRREQYF,TGTGCCAGCAGTGTAGGGCCCGACCGGAGGGAGCAGTACTTC
-,-,TRBV28,TRBJ2-2,CASIPRETGQTGELFF,TGTGCCAGCATCCCTCGGGAGACAGGGCAGACCGGGGAGCTGTTTTTT
-,-,TRBV28,TRBJ2-7,CASSLTISYEQYF,TGTGCCAGCAGCCTGACAATATCCTACGAGCAGTACTTC
-,-,TRBV11-2,TRBJ1-1,CASSLTPGVRTEAFF,TGTGCCAGCAGCTTAACCCCAGGGGTCCGCACTGAAGCTTTCTTT
-,-,TRBV14,TRBJ1-1,CASSQGQGLEAFF,TGTGCCAGCAGCCAAGGGCAGGGTCTTGAAGCTTTCTTT
few,-,TRBV6-4,TRBJ1-1,CATRQLPLNTEAFF,TGTGCCACTAGACAGCTCCCCTTGAACACTGAAGCTTTCTTT
-,-,TRBV28,TRBJ2-3,CASRRDRTSTDTQYF,TGTGCCAGCAGGCGAGACAGGACTAGCACAGATACGCAGTATTTT
-,TRBD1,TRBV10-3,TRBJ1-2,CAISDQQGNYGYTF,TGTGCCATCAGTGACCAACAGGGGAACTATGGCTACACCTTC
-,TRBD2,TRBV6-5,TRBJ2-3,CASSYLAGSTDTQYF,TGTGCCAGCAGTTACTTAGCGGGCAGCACAGATACGCAGTATTTT
-,-,TRBV27,TRBJ1-1,CASSLGRSNTEAFF,TGTGCCAGCAGTTTAGGCAGGTCGAACACTGAAGCTTTCTTT
-,TRBD2,TRBV11-3,TRBJ2-7,CASSPGGSRDEQYF,TGTGCCAGCAGCCCGGGGGGGAGCCGGGACGAGCAGTACTTC
-,TRBD2,TRBV7-2,TRBJ2-2,CASSSGLAGVGTGELFF,TGTGCCAGCAGCTCAGGACTAGCGGGAGTCGGGACCGGGGAGCTGTTTTTT
-,TRBD2,TRBV13,TRBJ2-2,CASSTKRENTGELFF,TGTGCCAGCAGCACCAAGCGGGAGAACACCGGGGAGCTGTTTTTT
-,TRBD1,TRBV19,TRBJ2-7,CASSTGQGGNEQYF,TGTGCCAGTAGTACGGGACAGGGGGGGAACGAGCAGTACTTC
-,TRBD2,TRBV4-1,TRBJ2-3,CASSQSPSGTLTDTQYF,TGCGCCAGCAGCCAATCCCCTAGCGGAACCCTCACAGATACGCAGTATTTT
-,TRBD2,TRBV11-2,TRBJ2-1,CASSLEAGLAGGYNEQFF,TGTGCCAGCAGCTTAGAAGCGGGGCTAGCGGGAGGATACAATGAGCAGTTCTTC
-,TRBD1,TRBV11-2,TRBJ2-2,CASSFATTGTTGELFF,TGTGCCAGCAGCTTTGCTACGACAGGGACCACCGGGGAGCTGTTTTTT
-,-,TRBV4-1,TRBJ1-4,CASSQGISGIGEKLFF,TGCGCCAGCAGCCAGGGGATTTCGGGGATTGGAGAAAAACTGTTTTTT
-,TRBD1,TRBV2,TRBJ1-2,CASSPGQGENYGYTF,TGTGCCAGCAGTCCGGGACAGGGGGAAAACTATGGCTACACCTTC
-,-,TRBV13,TRBJ2-2,CASSLGDSYTGELFF,TGTGCCAGCAGCTTAGGGGACTCCTACACCGGGGAGCTGTTTTTT
-,-,TRBV7-8,TRBJ2-7,CASSLTTGRSSYEQYF,TGTGCCAGCAGCTTAACAACAGGTCGGAGCTCCTACGAGCAGTACTTC
many,TRBD1,TRBV23-1,TRBJ2-7,CASSLETGDEQYF,TGCGCCAGCAGTCTAGAAACAGGGGACGAGCAGTACTTC
-,TRBD1,TRBV7-9,TRBJ1-4,CASSPTGTDNEKLFF,TGTGCCAGCAGCCCCACCGGGACAGATAATGAAAAACTGTTTTTT
once,TRBD2,TRBV7-3,TRBJ2-1,CASSLLAGVAYNEQFF,TGTGCCAGCAGCCTATTAGCGGGAGTGGCCTACAATGAGCAGTTCTTC
-,-,TRBV28,TRBJ1-2,CASSSGGVGGYTF,TGTGCCAGCAGTTCCGGGGGGGTTGGGGGCTACACCTTC
once,-,TRBV28,TRBJ1-1,CASSLTREAFF,TGTGCCAGCAGTTTAACCAGAGAAGCTTTCTTT
-,-,TRBV9,TRBJ2-3,CASSVASGFTDTQYF,TGTGCCAGCAGCGTAGCAAGCGGTTTCACAGATACGCAGTATTTT
-,-,TRBV11-1,TRBJ1-1,CASSLFPQGRWTEAFF,TGTGCCAGCAGCTTATTTCCACAGGGTCGGTGGACTGAAGCTTTCTTT
-,-,TRBV28,TRBJ2-5,CASTPGGAERQTQYF,TGTGCCAGCACCCCAGGAGGGGCTGAGCGCCAGACCCAGTACTTC
-,-,TRBV7-3,TRBJ2-3,CASTPGVVASTDTQYF,TGTGCCAGCACCCCCGGTGTGGTAGCGAGCACAGATACGCAGTATTTT
-,-,TRBV19,TRBJ1-5,CASTTGWTGNQPQHF,TGTGCCAGTACAACAGGGTGGACGGGGAATCAGCCCCAGCATTTT
-,-,TRBV7-9,TRBJ2-3,CASSLTLLGGTDTQYF,TGTGCCAGCAGCTTAACTCTTCTGGGAGGCACAGATACGCAGTATTTT
-,TRBD1,TRBV4-3,TRBJ2-6,CASSQDGTGDYGANVLTF,TGCGCCAGCAGCCAAGATGGGACAGGGGATTATGGGGCCAACGTCCTGACTTTC
-,-,TRBV5-1,TRBJ2-5,CASSLLTAAEEQYF,TGCGCCAGCAGCTTGTTGACAGCCGCGGAAGAGCAGTACTTC
-,-,TRBV5-1,TRBJ1-2,CASSFGGATGGYGYTF,TGCGCCAGCAGCTTCGGGGGGGCGACAGGAGGCTATGGCTACACCTTC
-,-,TRBV5-4,TRBJ1-6,CASSLDPGSSNSPLHF,TGTGCCAGCAGCTTAGATCCCGGTAGTAGTAATTCACCCCTCCACTTT
once,-,TRBV28,TRBJ2-7,CATRERYEQYF,TGTGCCACCCGCGAGCGGTACGAGCAGTACTTC
-,TRBD2,TRBV25-1,TRBJ2-5,CASHGAGVAAQYF,TGTGCCAGCCATGGGGCGGGAGTAGCGGCCCAGTACTTC
-,-,TRBV6-1,TRBJ1-1,CASMTDRLYEAFF,TGTGCCAGCATGACTGACCGACTATATGAAGCTTTCTTT
-,TRBD2,TRBV5-6,TRBJ2-1,CASSLREVPYNEQFF,TGTGCCAGCAGCTTACGGGAGGTCCCCTACAATGAGCAGTTCTTC
-,TRBD1,TRBV2,TRBJ2-1,CASRNRDRGLNEQFF,TGTGCCAGCAGGAACCGGGACAGGGGGCTCAATGAGCAGTTCTTC
-,TRBD1,TRBV11-2,TRBJ2-7,CASSPLPGQGPYEQYF,TGTGCCAGCAGCCCATTACCGGGACAGGGACCCTACGAGCAGTACTTC